The rows below give T cell receptor beta chains drawn from one sample of a study of blood T cell repertoires in COVID-19. Sequenced by immunoSEQ multiplex PCR; TCRdb stores in-frame clones only, minus some. The table lists 300,000 to 400,000 clones, 85% to 95% of them singletons. Sequenced sample: PBMCs or T cells enriched from blood (not recorded which). The receptor source for this set is a young woman who had been exposed to COVID-19. CDR3s include the opening cysteine and the closing phenylalanine or tryptophan. A D gene is named only where the DNA matches it firmly. A row's size may be missing; if present it is once, few, many or a size class.

clone size | J gene | D gene | V gene | CDR3 DNA | CDR3 protein
NA | TRBJ2-1 | NA | TRBV19 | TGTGCTTCCAACCCGGGTTCCTTAGTGAATGAGCAGTTCTTC | CASNPGSLVNEQFF
NA | TRBJ1-1 | NA | TRBV19 | TGTGCCAGTAGTATTCTCGGTCTGAACACTGAAGCTTTCTTT | CASSILGLNTEAFF
NA | TRBJ1-1 | TRBD1 | TRBV18 | TGTGCCAGCTCTCGACAGGGGACGAGTTTCGGCGTCACTGAAGCTTTCTTT | CASSRQGTSFGVTEAFF
NA | TRBJ1-1 | NA | TRBV6-5 | TGTGCCAGCACCTTACGGGCCAGGGGAGAAGCTTTCTTT | CASTLRARGEAFF
NA | TRBJ1-1 | NA | TRBV7-3 | TGTGCCAGCAGCTTAACGACAGGAAAGAACACTGAAGCTTTCTTT | CASSLTTGKNTEAFF
NA | TRBJ1-4 | NA | TRBV10-1 | TGCGCCAGCAGTGAGAGGTCCGGAGGACCAAATGAAAAACTGTTTTTT | CASSERSGGPNEKLFF
NA | TRBJ1-5 | TRBD1 | TRBV29-1 | TGCAGCGTGTCAGACAGGGCGGGTCAGCCCCAGCATTTT | CSVSDRAGQPQHF
NA | TRBJ2-7 | TRBD1 | TRBV10-3 | TGTGCCATCAGTGACCAGGGGGCCTACGAGCAGTACTTC | CAISDQGAYEQYF
NA | TRBJ1-1 | NA | TRBV6-2/TRBV6-3 | TGTGCCAGCAGTGCCCACAGGGCGAACACTGAAGCTTTCTTT | CASSAHRANTEAFF
NA | TRBJ2-3 | NA | TRBV5-1 | TGCGCCAGCAGCTTGGCTAGAGGGTTGGCGTTTGGCACAGATACGCAGTATTTT | CASSLARGLAFGTDTQYF
once | TRBJ1-2 | TRBD1 | TRBV24-1 | TGTGCCACCAGTGATCCGGGACAGGGGCTGAGGGGCTACACCTTC | CATSDPGQGLRGYTF
NA | TRBJ1-2 | NA | TRBV7-9 | TGTGCCAGCAGCCCAGGGTTTGGTGGAGGCTACACCTTC | CASSPGFGGGYTF
once | TRBJ1-1 | TRBD1 | TRBV10-2 | TGCGCCAGCAGTGAGCCGGGACAGGGGATACTTGAAGCTTTCTTT | CASSEPGQGILEAFF
NA | TRBJ1-3 | NA | TRBV30 | TGTGCCTCGGATGCCAGGCCTCGGAACACCATATATTTT | CASDARPRNTIYF
NA | TRBJ2-7 | TRBD1 | TRBV5-5 | TGTGCCAGCAGCGCCGGACAGGTCGCCTCCTACGAGCAGTACTTC | CASSAGQVASYEQYF
NA | TRBJ1-1 | NA | TRBV19 | TGTGCCAGTAGTATCAGCGGTTTTATGAACACTGAAGCTTTCTTT | CASSISGFMNTEAFF
NA | TRBJ1-5 | TRBD1 | TRBV18 | TGTGCCAGCTCACCAACCAGGGGGAATCAGCCCCAGCATTTT | CASSPTRGNQPQHF
NA | TRBJ2-2 | TRBD2 | TRBV24-1 | TGTGCCACCAGTGGCCCGGGGGGGACCGGGGAGCTGTTTTTT | CATSGPGGTGELFF
NA | TRBJ1-2 | NA | TRBV4-1 | TGCGCCAGCAGCCAAGATACCGGGGAGGGCGGCTACACCTTC | CASSQDTGEGGYTF
NA | TRBJ1-6 | TRBD1 | TRBV5-6 | TGTGCCAGCAGCTTGGGGACAGGGTTGAGTTCACCCCTCCACTTT | CASSLGTGLSSPLHF
once | TRBJ2-5 | NA | TRBV3-1/TRBV3-2 | TGTGCCAGCAGCCAAGACTTGAGGGAGACCCAGTACTTC | CASSQDLRETQYF
NA | TRBJ1-2 | NA | TRBV2 | TGTGCCAGCAGGTACGGACAGCGCATAACCTATGGCTACACCTTC | CASRYGQRITYGYTF
NA | TRBJ2-7 | TRBD2 | TRBV10-3 | TGTGCCATCAGGCCGGGGGGGCGGATAAGCTCCTACGAGCAGTACTTC | CAIRPGGRISSYEQYF
once | TRBJ2-6 | NA | TRBV10-3 | TGTGCCATCAGTGAGCGCGAGGTGGCTGGGGCCAACGTCCTGACTTTC | CAISEREVAGANVLTF
once | TRBJ1-5 | TRBD1 | TRBV9 | TGTGCCAGCAGCCCAGTACCGAAGGACAGGTTATTCGATCAGCCCCAGCATTTT | CASSPVPKDRLFDQPQHF
NA | TRBJ2-6 | NA | TRBV27 | TGTGCCAGCAGTACCCATTTCCCAGGCTCTGGGGCCAACGTCCTGACTTTC | CASSTHFPGSGANVLTF
NA | TRBJ2-5 | TRBD1 | TRBV11-3 | TGTGCCAGCAGCTTAGGGGGGACAGTTGGCCCCCAAGAGACCCAGTACTTC | CASSLGGTVGPQETQYF